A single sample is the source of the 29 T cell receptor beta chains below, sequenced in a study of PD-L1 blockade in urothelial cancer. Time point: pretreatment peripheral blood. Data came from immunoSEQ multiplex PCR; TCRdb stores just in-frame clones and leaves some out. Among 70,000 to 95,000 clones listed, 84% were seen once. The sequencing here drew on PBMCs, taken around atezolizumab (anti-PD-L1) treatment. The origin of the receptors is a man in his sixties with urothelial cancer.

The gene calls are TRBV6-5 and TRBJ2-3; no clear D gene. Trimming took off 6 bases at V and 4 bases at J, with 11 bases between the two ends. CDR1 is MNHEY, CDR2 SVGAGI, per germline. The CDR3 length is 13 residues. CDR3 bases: TGTGCCAGCAGCGCCATAAGCTCAGATACGCAGTATTTT. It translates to CASSAISSDTQYF.

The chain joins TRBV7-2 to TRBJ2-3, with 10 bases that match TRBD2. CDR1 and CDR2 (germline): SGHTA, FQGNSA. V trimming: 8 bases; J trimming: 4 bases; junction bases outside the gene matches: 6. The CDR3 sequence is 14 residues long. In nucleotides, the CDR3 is TGTGCCAGCGGGAGCGGGAGGGCCCCAGATACGCAGTATTTT. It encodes CASGSGRAPDTQYF. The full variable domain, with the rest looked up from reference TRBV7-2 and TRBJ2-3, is GAGVSQSPSNKVTEKGKDVELRCDPISGHTALYWYRQSLGQGLEFLIYFQGNSAPDKSGLPSDRFSAERTGGSVSTLTIQRTQQEDSAVYLCASGSGRAPDTQYFGPGTRLTVL.

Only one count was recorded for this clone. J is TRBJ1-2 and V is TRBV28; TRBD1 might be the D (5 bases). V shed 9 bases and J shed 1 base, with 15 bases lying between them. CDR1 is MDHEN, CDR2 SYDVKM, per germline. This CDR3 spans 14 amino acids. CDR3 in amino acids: CASCPSDSNYGYTF. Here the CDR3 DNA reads TGTGCCAGTTGCCCTTCCGACAGTAACTATGGCTACACCTTC.

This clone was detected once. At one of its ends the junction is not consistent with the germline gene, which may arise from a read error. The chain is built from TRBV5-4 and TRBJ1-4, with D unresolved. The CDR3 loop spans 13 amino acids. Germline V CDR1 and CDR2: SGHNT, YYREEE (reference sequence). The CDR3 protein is CAGSLSANEKLFF. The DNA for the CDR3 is TGTGCCGGCAGCTTATCCGCTAATGAAAAACTGTTTTTT.

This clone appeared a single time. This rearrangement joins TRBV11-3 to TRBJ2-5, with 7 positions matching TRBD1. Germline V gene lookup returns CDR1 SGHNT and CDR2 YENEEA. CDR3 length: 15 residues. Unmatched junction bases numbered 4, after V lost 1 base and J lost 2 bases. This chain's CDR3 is CASSLGGTEQETQYF. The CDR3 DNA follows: TGTGCCAGCAGCTTAGGTGGGACAGAGCAAGAGACCCAGTACTTC.

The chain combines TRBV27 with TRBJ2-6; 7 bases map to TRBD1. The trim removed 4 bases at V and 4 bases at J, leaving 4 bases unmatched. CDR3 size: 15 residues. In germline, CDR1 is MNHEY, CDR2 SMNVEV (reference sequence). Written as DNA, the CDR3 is TGTGCCAGCAGTTCAGGACAGGCAGGGGCCAACGTCCTGACTTTC. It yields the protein CASSSGQAGANVLTF. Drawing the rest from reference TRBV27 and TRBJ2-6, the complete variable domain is EAQVTQNPRYLITVTGKKLTVTCSQNMNHEYMSWYRQDPGLGLRQIYYSMNVEVTDKGDVPEGYKVSRKEKRNFPLILESPSPNQTSLYFCASSSGQAGANVLTFGAGSRLTVL.

The DNA of the CDR3 is TGTGCCAGCAGCCATACTAGCGGGAGTATATACGAGCAGTACTTC. This sequence encodes CASSHTSGSIYEQYF. V gene TRBV7-2 combines with J gene TRBJ2-7, with 11 bases lining up with TRBD2. With V trimmed by 5 bases and J by 4 bases, 7 bases remained unmatched. This CDR3 spans 15 amino acids. From germline, CDR1 is SGHTA and CDR2 FQGNSA.

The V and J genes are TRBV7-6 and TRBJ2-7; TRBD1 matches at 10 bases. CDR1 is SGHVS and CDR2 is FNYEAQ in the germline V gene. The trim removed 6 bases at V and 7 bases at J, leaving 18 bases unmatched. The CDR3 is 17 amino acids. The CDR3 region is CASSLFPTTGGAGEQYF. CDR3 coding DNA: TGTGCCAGCAGTTTATTTCCGACGACAGGGGGCGCGGGGGAGCAGTACTTC.

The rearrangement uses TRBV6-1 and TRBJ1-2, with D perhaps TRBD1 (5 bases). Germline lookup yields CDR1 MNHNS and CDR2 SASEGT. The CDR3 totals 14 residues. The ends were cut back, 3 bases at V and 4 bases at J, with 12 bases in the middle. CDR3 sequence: CASSEGGGIYGYTF. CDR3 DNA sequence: TGTGCCAGCAGTGAGGGGGGGGGAATCTATGGCTACACCTTC.

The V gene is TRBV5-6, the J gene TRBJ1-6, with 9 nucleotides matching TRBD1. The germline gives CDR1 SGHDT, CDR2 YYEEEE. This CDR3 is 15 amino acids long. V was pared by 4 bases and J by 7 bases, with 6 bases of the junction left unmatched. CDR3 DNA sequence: TGTGCCAGCAGCACCAGGGACAGGGCAAATTCACCCCTCCACTTT. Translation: CASSTRDRANSPLHF.

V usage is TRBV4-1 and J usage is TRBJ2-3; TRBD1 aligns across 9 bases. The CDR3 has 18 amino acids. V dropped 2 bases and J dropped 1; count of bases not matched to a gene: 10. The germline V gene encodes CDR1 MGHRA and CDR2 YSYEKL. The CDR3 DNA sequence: TGCGCCAGCAGCCAAAACCGATGGACAGGGGAAGGCACAGATACGCAGTATTTT. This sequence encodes CASSQNRWTGEGTDTQYF.

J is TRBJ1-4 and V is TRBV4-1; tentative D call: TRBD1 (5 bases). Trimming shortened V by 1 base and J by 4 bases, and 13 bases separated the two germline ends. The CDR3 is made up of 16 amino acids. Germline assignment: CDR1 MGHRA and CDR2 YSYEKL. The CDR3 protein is CASSQGSAGFNEKLFF. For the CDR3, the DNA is TGCGCCAGCAGCCAAGGCAGCGCAGGGTTTAATGAAAAACTGTTTTTT.

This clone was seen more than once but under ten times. The CDR3 nucleotides are TGTGCCAGCAGCTTGGAGGCCGGGGGAACCTACAATGAGCAGTTCTTC. It yields the protein CASSLEAGGTYNEQFF. The chain recombines TRBV5-6 with TRBJ2-1; D may be TRBD2 (6 bases). Germline V CDR1 and CDR2: SGHDT, YYEEEE. With 0 bases removed from V and 2 bases from J, the gap between germline ends came to 12 bases. The CDR3 loop spans 16 amino acids.

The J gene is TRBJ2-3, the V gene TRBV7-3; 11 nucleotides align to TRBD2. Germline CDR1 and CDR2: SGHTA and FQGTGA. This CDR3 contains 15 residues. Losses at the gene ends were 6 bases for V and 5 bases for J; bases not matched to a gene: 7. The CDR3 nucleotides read TGTGCCAGCAGTAATAGCGGGGGGGCAGGAGATACGCAGTATTTT. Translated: CASSNSGGAGDTQYF.

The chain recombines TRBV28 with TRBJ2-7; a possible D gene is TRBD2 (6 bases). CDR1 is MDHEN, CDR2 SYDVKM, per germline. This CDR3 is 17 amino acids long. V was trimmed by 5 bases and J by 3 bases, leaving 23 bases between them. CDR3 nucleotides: TGTGCCAGCAGTCCCCCCCCCTCTCGGGCGCGGGGCTACGAGCAGTACTTC. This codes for CASSPPPSRARGYEQYF.

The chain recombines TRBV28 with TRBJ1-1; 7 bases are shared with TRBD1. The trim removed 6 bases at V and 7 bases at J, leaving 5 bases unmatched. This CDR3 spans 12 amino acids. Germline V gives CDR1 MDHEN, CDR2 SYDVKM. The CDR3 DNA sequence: TGTGCCAGCAGGGTCGGGGACAGTGAAGCTTTCTTT. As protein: CASRVGDSEAFF.

The CDR3 coding sequence is TGTGCCAGCGGGAGAAGGGGGGACAGCTACGAGCAGTACTTC. Amino acid sequence: CASGRRGDSYEQYF. V gene TRBV7-9 combines with J gene TRBJ2-7; D possibly corresponds to TRBD1 (7 bases). Germline-derived CDR1 and CDR2 are SEHNR and FQNEAQ (reference sequence). CDR3 length: 14 amino acids. Trimming took 8 bases from V and 3 from J, leaving 17 bases between them.

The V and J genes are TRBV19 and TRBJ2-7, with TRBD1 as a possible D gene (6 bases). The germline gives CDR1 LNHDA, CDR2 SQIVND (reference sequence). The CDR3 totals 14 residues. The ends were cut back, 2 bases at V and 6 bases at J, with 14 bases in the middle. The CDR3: CASSIHRPRGEQYF. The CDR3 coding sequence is TGTGCCAGTAGTATACACAGGCCCAGGGGCGAGCAGTACTTC.

In nucleotides, the CDR3 is TGTGCCAGTAGGCCAAGGGGTCCGGGCAATCAGCCCCAGCATTTT. Translated, it gives CASRPRGPGNQPQHF. This chain links TRBV19 with TRBJ1-5; D perhaps matches TRBD1 (5 bases). In germline, CDR1 is LNHDA, CDR2 SQIVND (reference sequence). The CDR3 loop spans 15 amino acids. Trimming removed 6 bases at V and 2 bases at J, with 14 bases between.

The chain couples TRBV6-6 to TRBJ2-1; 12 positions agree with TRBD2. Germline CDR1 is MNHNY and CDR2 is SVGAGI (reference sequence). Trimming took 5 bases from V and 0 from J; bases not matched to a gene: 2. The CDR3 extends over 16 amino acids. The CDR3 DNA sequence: TGTGCCAGCAGTCCGACTAGCGGGAGCTCCTACAATGAGCAGTTCTTC. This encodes CASSPTSGSSYNEQFF.

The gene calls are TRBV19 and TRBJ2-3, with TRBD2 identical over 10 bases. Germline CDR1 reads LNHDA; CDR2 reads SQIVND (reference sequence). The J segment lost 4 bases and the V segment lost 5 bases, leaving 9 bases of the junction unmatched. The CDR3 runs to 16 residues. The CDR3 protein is CASSPGTSASADTQYF. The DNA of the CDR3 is TGTGCCAGTAGTCCCGGGACTAGCGCTTCAGCAGATACGCAGTATTTT.

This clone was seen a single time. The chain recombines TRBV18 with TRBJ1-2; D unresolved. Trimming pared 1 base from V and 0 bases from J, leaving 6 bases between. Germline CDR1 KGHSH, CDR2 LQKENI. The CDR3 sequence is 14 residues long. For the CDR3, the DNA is TGTGCCAGCTCACCACGCACAGCTAACTATGGCTACACCTTC. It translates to CASSPRTANYGYTF.

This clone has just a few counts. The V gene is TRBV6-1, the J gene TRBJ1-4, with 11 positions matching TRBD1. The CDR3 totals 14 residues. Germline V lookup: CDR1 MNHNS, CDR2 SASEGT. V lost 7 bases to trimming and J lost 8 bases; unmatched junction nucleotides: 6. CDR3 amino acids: CASTGQGAGEKLFF. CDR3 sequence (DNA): TGTGCCAGCACCGGACAGGGGGCCGGGGAAAAACTGTTTTTT.

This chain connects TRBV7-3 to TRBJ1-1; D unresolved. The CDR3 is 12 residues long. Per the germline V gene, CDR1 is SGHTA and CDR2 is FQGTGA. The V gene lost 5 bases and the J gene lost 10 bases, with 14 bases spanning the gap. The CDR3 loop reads CASSRSGVGAFF. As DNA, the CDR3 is TGTGCCAGCAGCCGCAGCGGCGTGGGAGCTTTCTTT.

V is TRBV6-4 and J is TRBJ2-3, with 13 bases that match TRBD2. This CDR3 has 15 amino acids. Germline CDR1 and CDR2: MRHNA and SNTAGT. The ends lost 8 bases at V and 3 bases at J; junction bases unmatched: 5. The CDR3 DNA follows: TGTGCCAGCGGGGGGACTAGCGGGGCAACAGATACGCAGTATTTT. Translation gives CASGGTSGATDTQYF.

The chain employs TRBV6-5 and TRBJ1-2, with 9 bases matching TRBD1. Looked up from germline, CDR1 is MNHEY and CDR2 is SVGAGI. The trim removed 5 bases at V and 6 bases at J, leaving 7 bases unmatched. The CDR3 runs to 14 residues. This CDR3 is CASSTRQGENGYTF. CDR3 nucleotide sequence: TGTGCCAGCAGTACCCGACAGGGGGAGAATGGCTACACCTTC.

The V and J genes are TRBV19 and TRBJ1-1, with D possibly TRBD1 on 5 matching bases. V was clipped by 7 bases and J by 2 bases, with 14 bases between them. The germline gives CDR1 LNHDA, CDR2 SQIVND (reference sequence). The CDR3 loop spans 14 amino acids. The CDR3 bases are TGTGCCAGTACCAGGGAACAGCTCAACACTGAAGCTTTCTTT. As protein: CASTREQLNTEAFF.

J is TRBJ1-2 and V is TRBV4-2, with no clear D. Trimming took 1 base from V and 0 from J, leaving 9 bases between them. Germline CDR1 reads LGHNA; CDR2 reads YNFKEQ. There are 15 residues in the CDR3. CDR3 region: CASSQAPGANYGYTF. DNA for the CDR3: TGTGCCAGCAGCCAAGCCCCAGGTGCTAACTATGGCTACACCTTC.

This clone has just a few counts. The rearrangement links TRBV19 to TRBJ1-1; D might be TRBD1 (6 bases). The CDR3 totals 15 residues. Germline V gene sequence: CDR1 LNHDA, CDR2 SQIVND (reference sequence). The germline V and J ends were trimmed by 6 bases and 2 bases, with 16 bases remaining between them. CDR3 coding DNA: TGTGCCAGTAGAGCGGCGAGGACAGCAAACACTGAAGCTTTCTTT. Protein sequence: CASRAARTANTEAFF.